A selection of T cell receptor beta chains follows, all from one sample in a study of blood T cells in healthy people across ages. TCRdb redid the calling of the 5' RACE reads with MiXCR, one entry per CDR3 protein. The profile covers around 1,800,000 distinct CDR3 sequences, with about two fifths appearing a single time and around 23% taken by the ten largest. Sequencing input: blood. These receptor sequences come from a human donor in good health. The CDR3 runs from the conserved cysteine through the conserved F or W. The order of the fields is D gene, CDR3 length, J gene, V gene, clone size, CDR3 DNA, CDR3 protein. D genes are given only for firm matches. For some rows the clone size is stated as once, few or many, or as a class when expanded; others skip it.

>-|15|TRBJ2-7|TRBV21-1|-
TGTGCCAGCAGGAGACTGGGGACAGGGGCTTCCGAGCAGTACTTC
CASRRLGTGASEQYF
>TRBD2|18|TRBJ2-1|TRBV7-9|-
TGTGCCAGCAGCTTTCCTACAGCCGGGGGGGCCATGAGCAATGAGCAGTTCTTC
CASSFPTAGGAMSNEQFF
>TRBD1|15|TRBJ2-1|TRBV12-3/TRBV12-4|-
TGTACCAGCAGTTTAACAGGGGGGTCCTACAATGAGCAGTTCTTC
CTSSLTGGSYNEQFF
>TRBD1|12|TRBJ1-2|TRBV20-1|-
TGCAGCCCTTACAGGGGTAGTTGGGGCTACACCTTC
CSPYRGSWGYTF
>-|15|TRBJ1-1|TRBV9|few
TGTGCCAGCACCCAGATCCAGGGAATGAACACTGAAGCTTTCTTT
CASTQIQGMNTEAFF
>-|15|TRBJ2-7|TRBV12-3/TRBV12-4|-
TGTGCCAGCAGCCCAGGGAAGTCCAACTCCTACGAGCAGTACTTC
CASSPGKSNSYEQYF
>-|12|TRBJ2-2|TRBV7-3|-
TGTGCCAGCAGCTTACAACCCGGGGAGCTGTTTTTT
CASSLQPGELFF
>TRBD2|16|TRBJ2-3|TRBV6-5|-
TGTGCCAGCAGTTACTCGAGTAGCGGGGGGGGTATTGCGCAGTATTTT
CASSYSSSGGGIAQYF
>-|14|TRBJ1-1|TRBV6-5|-
TGTGCCAGCAGTAAAGCTCGGGCAGGCTCTGAAGCTTTCTTT
CASSKARAGSEAFF
>TRBD2|18|TRBJ2-3|TRBV24-1|few
TGTGCCACCAGTGACCCCGCCGGGACTAGCGGGGCGATAGATACGCAGTATTTT
CATSDPAGTSGAIDTQYF
>TRBD2|15|TRBJ2-7|TRBV5-5|few
TGTGCCAGCAGCTTGGAAGGACTAGCTACCTACGAGCAGTACTTC
CASSLEGLATYEQYF
>-|13|TRBJ1-5|TRBV20-1|-
TGCAGTGCGGGGACATCGGGGTGGGGGCCCCAGCATTTT
CSAGTSGWGPQHF
>-|15|TRBJ2-2|TRBV5-6|-
TGTGCCAGCAGCTTGGGTTTGACAGACACCGGGGAGCTGTTTTTT
CASSLGLTDTGELFF
>-|13|TRBJ2-1|TRBV13|many
TGTGCCAGCAGCTTAGGTTGGGGCGATGAGCAGTTCTTC
CASSLGWGDEQFF
>-|12|TRBJ1-3|TRBV7-8|-
TGTGCCAGCAGCCCCCCGGGGCAGGCCATATATTTT
CASSPPGQAIYF
>TRBD2|16|TRBJ2-5|TRBV13|few
TGTGCCAGCAGATTAGTCGCTAGCGGGAACCAAGAGACCCAGTACTTC
CASRLVASGNQETQYF
>TRBD1|14|TRBJ2-7|TRBV6-6|-
TGTGCCAGCAGAGAACAGGGGACCCCTGGCGAGCAGTACTTC
CASREQGTPGEQYF
>-|17|TRBJ2-6|TRBV11-1|-
TGTGCCAGCAGCTCCCATGGGACGGGCTCTGGGGCCAACGTCCTGACTTTC
CASSSHGTGSGANVLTF
>-|15|TRBJ2-7|TRBV7-3|-
TGTGCCAGCAGCTTAACGCCAAACCCCTACAATGAGCAGTACTTC
CASSLTPNPYNEQYF
>-|16|TRBJ2-2|TRBV4-3|-
TGCGCCAGCAGCCAGGGAGTAGCGGAGAACACCGGGGAGCTGTTTTTT
CASSQGVAENTGELFF
>-|14|TRBJ1-5|TRBV27|few
TGTGCCAGCAGTTTATATCAAGAAGGACAGCCCCAGCATTTT
CASSLYQEGQPQHF
>-|13|TRBJ2-5|TRBV20-1|few
TGCAGTGTCGTGAAACTGATCCAAGAGACCCAGTACTTC
CSVVKLIQETQYF
>-|14|TRBJ2-5|TRBV5-1|once
TGCGCCAGCAGCGGGTCGCTAGGGCCAGAGACCCAGTACTTC
CASSGSLGPETQYF
>-|15|TRBJ2-5|TRBV3-1|few
TGTGCCAGCAGCCAAGAAGACAGGGGAGGGGAGACCCAGTACTTC
CASSQEDRGGETQYF
>-|13|TRBJ1-1|TRBV10-3|-
TGTGCCACTCAACAGGGAATGAACACTGAAGCTTTCTTT
CATQQGMNTEAFF
>TRBD1|14|TRBJ2-5|TRBV13|-
TGTGCCAGCAGGATTACAGGGGGCAGAGAGACCCAGTACTTC
CASRITGGRETQYF
>TRBD1|16|TRBJ1-4|TRBV11-2|-
TGTGCCAGCAGCCCTAGACAGGGGGGACCGGATGAAAAACTGTTTTTT
CASSPRQGGPDEKLFF
>-|16|TRBJ2-1|TRBV9|-
TGTGCCAGCAGCGTAGATCCGGGACTCAGAGGTTCAGAGCAGTTCTTC
CASSVDPGLRGSEQFF
>TRBD2|15|TRBJ2-2|TRBV7-6|few
TGTGCCAGCAGTCTGGAGCGGGGAGGCACCGGGGAGCTGTTTTTT
CASSLERGGTGELFF
>-|15|TRBJ1-5|TRBV6-2/TRBV6-3|few
TGTGCCAGCAGTTACTCATACAGGGACGATCAGCCCCAGCATTTT
CASSYSYRDDQPQHF
>TRBD1|15|TRBJ2-7|TRBV7-9|-
TGTGCCAGCAGCCAGGACAGGGGGTACCCCTACGAGCAGTACTTC
CASSQDRGYPYEQYF
>TRBD2|17|TRBJ2-1|TRBV3-1|-
TGTGCCAGCAGCCGACAAGAGGCGAGACTAGCGGGGAATGAGCAGTTCTTC
CASSRQEARLAGNEQFF
>-|12|TRBJ2-7|TRBV20-1|-
TGCAGTGCTTGTGACAGCTCCTACGAGCAGTACTTC
CSACDSSYEQYF
>-|13|TRBJ2-1|TRBV29-1|few
TGCAGCGGAGAGATCGGATCCTACAATGAGCAGTTCTTC
CSGEIGSYNEQFF
>-|14|TRBJ2-6|TRBV7-9|few
TGTGCCGGGGTTAGGGCGAGCGGGGCCAACGTCCTGACTTTC
CAGVRASGANVLTF
>TRBD2|15|TRBJ2-3|TRBV19|-
TGTGCCAGTATGTCGTCTAGCGGGGTCACAGATACGCAGTATTTT
CASMSSSGVTDTQYF
>TRBD2|15|TRBJ2-2|TRBV12-3/TRBV12-4|few
TGTGCCAGCAGTTTGGGCGGGGGTAACACCGGGGAGCTGTTTTTT
CASSLGGGNTGELFF
>TRBD2|16|TRBJ2-2|TRBV7-2|-
TGTGCCAGCAGCTTTGTGCGAGCGGGGGGGCGCGGGGAGCTGTTTTTT
CASSFVRAGGRGELFF
>-|15|TRBJ2-1|TRBV9|-
TGTGCCAGCAGCGAGGGCTCAGGGAGCTCCTACGAGCAGTTCTTC
CASSEGSGSSYEQFF
>-|17|TRBJ2-3|TRBV15|-
TGTGCCACCAGCAGAGATCCCGCAGATTTTCAATCGGATACGCAGTATTTT
CATSRDPADFQSDTQYF
>TRBD1|15|TRBJ2-2|TRBV5-1|-
TGCGCCAGCAGCTTGGAAGGGGGCCCGACCGGGGAGCTGTTTTTT
CASSLEGGPTGELFF
>TRBD1|15|TRBJ2-7|TRBV4-3|many
TGCGCCAGCAGCCTTGGCTGGACAGGAACATACGAGCAGTACTTC
CASSLGWTGTYEQYF
>-|15|TRBJ2-7|TRBV7-2|many
TGTGCCAGCAGCTTAAGTGGCGGGGGCTTCTACGAGCAGTACTTC
CASSLSGGGFYEQYF
>-|14|TRBJ2-7|TRBV6-1|few
TGTGCTAGCAGAGGGGGGACGGTTCCCTACGAGCAGTACTTC
CASRGGTVPYEQYF
>TRBD1|17|TRBJ1-2|TRBV6-5|-
TGTGCCAGCAGTTACGATGTGGCAGGGGGCACCCGGGGTGGCTACACCTTC
CASSYDVAGGTRGGYTF
>-|15|TRBJ1-5|TRBV2|-
TGTGCCAGCAGTGAAACAGCGTCCGTATATCAGCCCCAGCATTTT
CASSETASVYQPQHF
>TRBD1|18|TRBJ1-2|TRBV7-2|-
TGTGCCAGCAGCCCCAAACCGGGACAGGGGGCTCTCGTCAGTCGCTGCACCTTC
CASSPKPGQGALVSRCTF
>-|16|TRBJ2-5|TRBV3-1|-
TGTGCCAGCAGCCGTCTTTCGACAGGAGTCCAAGAGACCCAGTACTTC
CASSRLSTGVQETQYF
>-|14|TRBJ2-5|TRBV13|many
TGTGCCAGCAGCCTAAGACAGTTTTTGGGGACCCAGTACTTC
CASSLRQFLGTQYF
>TRBD1|15|TRBJ1-4|TRBV2|-
TGTGCCAGCAGATTTGAGCAGGGGGCAAGAGAAAAACTGTTTTTT
CASRFEQGAREKLFF
>-|16|TRBJ2-3|TRBV5-5|-
TGTGTCAGCAGCTTGGGGATCAGCCAGGACACAGATACGCAGTATTTT
CVSSLGISQDTDTQYF
>-|15|TRBJ2-7|TRBV7-2|few
TGTGCCAGCAGCCCCCGGTCCCACTTAGGATACGAGCAGTACTTC
CASSPRSHLGYEQYF
>-|16|TRBJ2-6|TRBV15|few
TGTGCCACCGGTCTTGGGCCACCCTCTGGGGCCAACGTCCTGACTTTC
CATGLGPPSGANVLTF
>-|14|TRBJ2-7|TRBV7-2|many
TGTGCCAGCAGCCCCAGGGGCGGAGGAATTGAGCAGTACTTC
CASSPRGGGIEQYF